The present entry profiles one T cell receptor beta chain with its context. Sequencing used immunoSEQ multiplex PCR; TCRdb keeps in-frame clones, though not all of them. The table records around 250,000 clones, roughly nine tenths of them present only once. These data belong to a study of blood T cell repertoires in COVID-19. Looking at the study overall: COVID-19 samples from acute and convalescent phases originated in the United States, Italy and Spain. Sample material is recorded as cDNA or gDNA derived from T cells, B-cell-depleted T cells, or PBMCs.

Germline-derived CDR1 and CDR2 are LNHDA and SQIVND (reference sequence). The CDR3 totals 13 residues. Trimming stripped 1 base from V and 7 bases from J, with 8 bases between. The receptor comes from a man between 35 and 55 years old with active or convalescent COVID-19. This chain uses TRBV19 with TRBJ1-5, with D uncertain. Sequencing input: peripheral blood. CDR3 sequence: CASSIVSVQPQHF. The CDR3 coding sequence is TGTGCCAGTAGTATAGTCTCTGTACAGCCCCAGCATTTT.